These T cell receptor beta chains were read from a single sample in a study of CD8 T cells in ankylosing spondylitis. TCRdb re-called the 5' RACE reads with MiXCR, one entry per CDR3 protein. The sample includes around 94,000 distinct CDR3 sequences, roughly 8.8% of them seen just once. Sequenced: blood, either unsorted or a sorted T cell fraction (not recorded which). These receptors originate from a male donor with ankylosing spondylitis. Each CDR3 is given with its conserved first and last residue. The D gene is left open where the match is weak. Clone size is stated in some rows and not others, as once, few, many or a class when expanded.

TGTGCCAGCAGCCAATCAACCGCCTTCCAAGAGACCCAGTACTTC CASSQSTAFQETQYF TRBJ2-5 TRBV4-2 - -
TGTGCCAGCAGCGATCGTGGCGAGCAGTACTTC CASSDRGEQYF TRBJ2-7 TRBV13 many -
TGTGCCAGCAGCGTGGACAGGTCCTCTGGAAACACCATATATTTT CASSVDRSSGNTIYF TRBJ1-3 TRBV7-8 many TRBD1
TGCAGCGTCCTCTCCTACGGGGCAGGTGAGCAGTTCTTC CSVLSYGAGEQFF TRBJ2-1 TRBV29-1 few -
TGTGCCAGCAGTCAGGTGGCTGAAGCTTTCTTT CASSQVAEAFF TRBJ1-1 TRBV25-1 many -
TGTGCCAGCAGCCAAGAAACCCCGGGCAGCTCTGGGGCCAACGTCCTGACTTTC CASSQETPGSSGANVLTF TRBJ2-6 TRBV3-1 - -
TGTGCCAGCAACCTTCTGTCCGTATCCAATGAGCAGTTCTTC CASNLLSVSNEQFF TRBJ2-1 TRBV7-8 many -
TGTGCCAGCAGTTTTAGCCGGGGATGGCACACAGATACGCAGTATTTT CASSFSRGWHTDTQYF TRBJ2-3 TRBV27 - -
TGTGCCACCAGTGAGGGGACAGCCATTATCGAGACCCAGTACTTC CATSEGTAIIETQYF TRBJ2-5 TRBV24-1 once TRBD1
TGTGCCAGCAGCCTAGCGGGTTCCCGGCTTGAGCAGTTCTTC CASSLAGSRLEQFF TRBJ2-1 TRBV6-1 - TRBD2
TGTGCCAGCAGTTATATGGGGGGCCAGCCCCAGCATTTT CASSYMGGQPQHF TRBJ1-5 TRBV6-2/TRBV6-3 few -
TGTGCCACCAGTGATTTGCGAACTAGCGGGAGCAGCACAGATACGCAGTATTTT CATSDLRTSGSSTDTQYF TRBJ2-3 TRBV24-1 many TRBD2
TGTGCCATCAGTGAGTCGGGGACAGTGAACACTGAAGCTTTCTTT CAISESGTVNTEAFF TRBJ1-1 TRBV10-3 many TRBD1
TGTGCCAGCAGCGCGTCAACCGGGACAGGCGTCCAAGAGACCCAGTACTTC CASSASTGTGVQETQYF TRBJ2-5 TRBV9 - TRBD1
TGTGCCACCAGGGCGGAGTCCTGGGGGGAGCTGTTTTTT CATRAESWGELFF TRBJ2-2 TRBV24-1 many -
TGTGCCACCAGTGATGTCAGGGGGCATGAGCAGTTCTTC CATSDVRGHEQFF TRBJ2-1 TRBV24-1 many TRBD1
TGCAGCGTTGTGGCGGCTAGCGGCTACAATGAGCAGTTCTTC CSVVAASGYNEQFF TRBJ2-1 TRBV29-1 many TRBD2
TGTGCCAGCAGTTCTAGCCCACCAGGACTAGCTTTTGAGCAGTTCTTC CASSSSPPGLAFEQFF TRBJ2-1 TRBV12-3/TRBV12-4 - TRBD2
TGCAGTGCTAGAGGCACCGGGACACAAGACACAGATACGCAGTATTTT CSARGTGTQDTDTQYF TRBJ2-3 TRBV20-1 - -
TGTGCCACCCGGGGACTAGGATCCGATACGCAGTATTTT CATRGLGSDTQYF TRBJ2-3 TRBV15 - TRBD2
TGTGCCAGCAGCTTCGGGCCAGATACGCAGTATTTT CASSFGPDTQYF TRBJ2-3 TRBV7-9 many -
TGTGCCACCAGTGTCGGCACTGAAGCTTTCTTT CATSVGTEAFF TRBJ1-1 TRBV24-1 many -
TGTGCCAGCAGTCCGGCTGTAGTTGGAGGGACAGATACGCAGTATTTT CASSPAVVGGTDTQYF TRBJ2-3 TRBV12-3/TRBV12-4 many -
TGTGCCAGCAGCTTAGATTACGGGCCCGACTACGAGCAGTACTTC CASSLDYGPDYEQYF TRBJ2-7 TRBV11-2 many -
TGTGCCAGCAGTGACGGAATCCGGGGACATCAAGAGACCCAGTACTTC CASSDGIRGHQETQYF TRBJ2-5 TRBV6-4 few -
TGTGCCAGCAGCTTAGATCGGGACAGTTCAGATACGCAGTATTTT CASSLDRDSSDTQYF TRBJ2-3 TRBV11-2 many TRBD1
TGCGCCAGCAGCCAAGGTCTGGGACTAGCTAATGAGCAGTTCTTC CASSQGLGLANEQFF TRBJ2-1 TRBV4-1 few TRBD2
TGTGCCAGCAGCGTAGATATGGGTAGGGATGAGCAGTTCTTC CASSVDMGRDEQFF TRBJ2-1 TRBV9 - -
TGTGCCAGCAGCTTAGGGATGAGACCCACTGAAGCTTTCTTT CASSLGMRPTEAFF TRBJ1-1 TRBV11-2 many -
TGCAGCGTTCCACCCCCGGACCGACTCAATGAGCAGTTCTTC CSVPPPDRLNEQFF TRBJ2-1 TRBV29-1 - -
TGCAGTGCTAGTCCCGCCCCCTACAATGAGCAGTTCTTC CSASPAPYNEQFF TRBJ2-1 TRBV20-1 - -
TGTGCCAGCAGCTCGACTAGCGGGAGTTTTTATGAGCAGTTCTTC CASSSTSGSFYEQFF TRBJ2-1 TRBV7-9 few TRBD2
TGTGCCAGCAGCTCCCGGGACAGTTCCTACGAGCAGTACTTC CASSSRDSSYEQYF TRBJ2-7 TRBV11-2 many TRBD1
TGTGCCAGCAGTCCCCCCGCGGAGGGATTGGATACGCAGTATTTT CASSPPAEGLDTQYF TRBJ2-3 TRBV6-2/TRBV6-3 - -
TGTGCCAGCAGAGACAGGACCGGGGGGAAAACTGAAGCTTTCTTT CASRDRTGGKTEAFF TRBJ1-1 TRBV27 - -